These T cell receptor beta chains were read from a single sample in a study of CD8+ T cells in alopecia areata. Some clones are missing from TCRdb's copy, which holds only in-frame ones; the method was immunoSEQ multiplex PCR. There are over 150,000 clones in the sample; more than 55% occur only once, and approximately 3.4% lies in the top ten. Sample: CD4+ T cells sorted from blood, taken at week 4, from a patient treated with tofacitinib. These receptors all stem from a human donor with alopecia areata. Each CDR3 is given with its conserved first and last residue. A D gene is named only where the DNA matches it firmly. Clone size is given for some rows only: seen once, a few or many times, or a class if the clone is expanded.

TRBV11-2	TRBD1	TRBJ2-7	.	CASSRSGTADSYEQYF	TGTGCCAGCAGTCGGTCAGGGACAGCAGATTCCTACGAGCAGTACTTC
TRBV28	.	TRBJ2-5	.	CASNQGGTQYF	TGTGCCAGCAATCAGGGCGGTACCCAGTACTTC
TRBV5-1	TRBD1	TRBJ2-7	.	CASSLLGTGGYEQYF	TGCGCCAGCAGCTTGTTAGGGACAGGGGGCTACGAGCAGTACTTC
TRBV5-1	.	TRBJ2-7	.	CASSRPGGNEQYF	TGCGCCAGCAGCCGACCTGGAGGAAACGAGCAGTACTTC
TRBV5-4	.	TRBJ1-6	few	CASSLAKGEGPPLHF	TGTGCCAGCAGCTTGGCCAAGGGGGAAGGGCCACCCCTCCACTTT
TRBV27	TRBD1	TRBJ2-5	few	CASSRDRVEETQYF	TGTGCCAGCAGTAGGGACAGGGTAGAGGAGACCCAGTACTTC
TRBV5-1	TRBD1	TRBJ2-3	.	CASSSQTGAGADTQYF	TGCGCCAGCAGCTCGCAGACAGGGGCTGGGGCAGATACGCAGTATTTT
TRBV30	.	TRBJ1-2	.	CAWSPSLHGGYTF	TGTGCCTGGAGTCCGTCCCTACATGGTGGCTACACCTTC
TRBV30	TRBD1	TRBJ1-4	.	CAWRFKDRGEKLFF	TGTGCCTGGAGATTCAAGGACAGGGGGGAAAAACTGTTTTTT
TRBV28	.	TRBJ1-1	few	CASSLPANTEAFF	TGTGCCAGCAGTTTACCAGCGAACACTGAAGCTTTCTTT
TRBV19	.	TRBJ1-1	.	CARNYRVYTEAFF	TGTGCCAGGAACTACAGGGTGTACACTGAAGCTTTCTTT
TRBV18	.	TRBJ2-7	few	CASSPVWSSEQYF	TGTGCCAGCTCACCTGTCTGGTCAAGCGAGCAGTACTTC
TRBV4-1	.	TRBJ2-3	.	CASSRSFDPTTDTQYF	TGCGCCAGCAGCCGCAGCTTTGATCCGACCACAGATACGCAGTATTTT
TRBV30	.	TRBJ2-3	once	CAWSESGTDTQYF	TGTGCCTGGAGTGAATCAGGCACAGATACGCAGTATTTT
TRBV15	.	TRBJ1-1	.	CATKNIRNTEAFF	TGTGCCACCAAGAATATCAGGAACACTGAAGCTTTCTTT
TRBV7-2	.	TRBJ1-1	.	CASSLVRENTEAFF	TGTGCCAGCAGCTTAGTCCGAGAGAACACTGAAGCTTTCTTT
TRBV6-6	.	TRBJ1-1	.	CASNQETGTEAFF	TGTGCCAGCAACCAAGAGACGGGGACTGAAGCTTTCTTT
TRBV19	.	TRBJ2-2	.	CASTLLAPAGRSGELFF	TGTGCCAGTACCCTTCTTGCGCCAGCGGGCCGGTCCGGGGAGCTGTTTTTT
TRBV4-2	TRBD1	TRBJ1-1	.	CASSPRGGRGNTEAFF	TGTGCCAGCAGCCCTAGAGGGGGCAGGGGGAACACTGAAGCTTTCTTT